The present T cell receptor (beta chain) was sequenced within a study of CD8+ T cells in alopecia areata. Study outcomes and limitations: Relative to normal scalp, lesional scalp, especially alopecia totalis/universalis, showed higher clonality. With tofacitinib ongoing, many expanded lesional clones persisted in both scalp and blood.

Concerning this clone itself: Its matching antigen is unknown.

After isolation, RNA underwent reverse transcription to generate cDNA as the sequencing template. The assay was immunoSEQ multiplex PCR, and TCRdb's table has in-frame clones only and misses some. The table has 200,000 to 250,000 clones, 50% to 60% seen once. Sample treatment: oral pan-JAK inhibitor, 5-10 mg twice daily. Alopecia areata patients provided lesional scalp punch biopsies and peripheral blood, both collected for the study. The TCR originated in a human donor with alopecia areata. Specimen: CD4+ T cells sorted from blood, collected at week 4, from a patient treated with tofacitinib.

CDR3 amino acids: CASSPMTGRGLEQYF. CDR3 DNA: TGCGCCAGCAGCCCCATGACAGGGCGTGGGCTCGAGCAGTACTTC. V and J are TRBV4-3 and TRBJ2-7; TRBD1 aligns across 7 bases. Germline CDR1 is LGHNA and CDR2 is YSLEER. The CDR3 runs to 15 residues. The V gene end was trimmed by 4 bases and the J gene end by 6 bases; junction bases not matched to a gene: 12.